A selection of T cell receptor beta chains follows, all from one sample in a study of T cell repertoires in cytomegalovirus infection. Their cognate antigens are unknown. TCRdb ran MiXCR on the reads and lists one entry per CDR3 protein. The profile shows about 500,000 distinct CDR3 sequences, around 30% of them singletons. The specimen comprised cultured PBMCs, sampled from culture after CMV antigen stimulation. The origin of the receptors is a human donor in good health (CMV status not recorded). Some clones in this sample may be carry-over from other donors' samples. The CDR3 runs from the conserved cysteine through the conserved F or W. D genes are given only for firm matches. The size of a clone is reported for some rows only, either as once, few or many, or as a class for expanded clones.

d_call	v_call	j_call	clone_size	cdr3_nt	cdr3_aa
TRBD1	TRBV7-6	TRBJ2-2	.	TGTGCCAGCAGCTGGGGGACAGGTGGAGACACCGGGGAGCTGTTTTTT	CASSWGTGGDTGELFF
.	TRBV7-8	TRBJ1-2	many	TGTGCCAGCAGCCCTGGGGGGCGACAGAGAGCTAACTATGGCTACACCTTC	CASSPGGRQRANYGYTF
TRBD1	TRBV6-6	TRBJ2-3	.	TGTGCCAGCAGGACAGGGATCACAGATACGCAGTATTTT	CASRTGITDTQYF
.	TRBV5-6	TRBJ2-1	.	TGTGCCAGCAGCCCGCCTATGTGGGGCAGGGACAATGAGCAGTTCTTC	CASSPPMWGRDNEQFF
TRBD2	TRBV2	TRBJ2-1	.	TGTGCCAGCAGTGAAGCGGGACTAGCGGCAAATGAGCAGTTCTTC	CASSEAGLAANEQFF
.	TRBV12-3/TRBV12-4	TRBJ1-3	.	TGTGCCAGCAGTCCATGGATCGGAAACACCATATATTTT	CASSPWIGNTIYF
TRBD1	TRBV28	TRBJ1-2	few	TGTGCCAGCAGTTTAAGGGGGCAAAACGGGGACTATGGCTACACCTTC	CASSLRGQNGDYGYTF
TRBD1	TRBV12-3/TRBV12-4	TRBJ1-2	few	TGTGCCAGCAGTCCGGGAGGGGGCGTCTATGGCTACACCTTC	CASSPGGGVYGYTF
.	TRBV12-3/TRBV12-4	TRBJ1-1	.	TGTGCCAGCAGTTTAATGGCGGATGAAGCTTTCTTT	CASSLMADEAFF
TRBD1	TRBV5-1	TRBJ2-3	.	TGCGCCAGCAGCTTGAGGGGGACAGACACAGATACGCAGTATTTT	CASSLRGTDTDTQYF
TRBD2	TRBV29-1	TRBJ2-1	.	TGCAGCGTTGGGGGACTAGCGGGAGGGCAATACAATGAGCAGTTCTTC	CSVGGLAGGQYNEQFF
.	TRBV7-3	TRBJ2-3	many	TGTGCCAGCAGCGCCCTCATCACGGAAGATACGCAGTATTTT	CASSALITEDTQYF
.	TRBV7-8	TRBJ2-1	many	TGTGCCAGCAGCTACAGGGTGCACAATGAGCAGTTCTTC	CASSYRVHNEQFF
.	TRBV25-1	TRBJ1-2	.	TGTGCCAGCAGCGACCCGGACAGTCGTTATGGCTACACCTTC	CASSDPDSRYGYTF
TRBD2	TRBV19	TRBJ2-1	few	TGTGCCAGTAGTTCGAAGACTAGCGGCTCCTACAATGAGCAGTTCTTC	CASSSKTSGSYNEQFF
.	TRBV12-3/TRBV12-4	TRBJ2-5	few	TGTGCCAGCAGCGCCACAGGGCTTCGAGAGACCCAGTACTTC	CASSATGLRETQYF
.	TRBV2	TRBJ1-1	few	TGTGCCAGCAGCGGGGGTATTATACTAACTGAGGGCACTGAAGCTTTCTTT	CASSGGIILTEGTEAFF
.	TRBV4-2	TRBJ2-1	.	TGTGCCAGCAGCCAAGATTGGTCATACAATGAGCAGTTCTTC	CASSQDWSYNEQFF
.	TRBV20-1	TRBJ2-5	many	TGCAGTGCCCTCGATGTTGTGCAGGCTGAGACCCAGTACTTC	CSALDVVQAETQYF
TRBD2	TRBV3-1	TRBJ2-2	.	TGTGCCAGCAGCCAATGGACTAGGGAGGTTAGCGGGGAGCTGTTTTTT	CASSQWTREVSGELFF
TRBD2	TRBV7-4	TRBJ2-1	few	TGTGCCAGCAGCTCTTCGGTGGCCTCGGGAGGGGGCAATGAGCAGTTCTTC	CASSSSVASGGGNEQFF
.	TRBV10-3	TRBJ2-3	.	TGTGCCATCAGGCCCCGGGCGGAGGTTACGCAGTATTTT	CAIRPRAEVTQYF
.	TRBV12-3/TRBV12-4	TRBJ2-3	.	TGTGCCAGCTCCGTCAGAGATACGCAGTATTTT	CASSVRDTQYF
.	TRBV7-3	TRBJ2-3	few	TGTGCCAGCAGCCCGACCGGGACCCCTGCGGGTACGCAGTATTTT	CASSPTGTPAGTQYF
.	TRBV7-9	TRBJ1-1	few	TGTGCCAGCAGCTTAGGAGTCGTACGTGAGCTATATCCTGAAGCTTTCTTT	CASSLGVVRELYPEAFF
TRBD1	TRBV7-9	TRBJ2-1	.	TGTGCCAGCAGCCAGCGGGACAGGGGGCCGAAGAATGAGCAGTTCTTC	CASSQRDRGPKNEQFF
.	TRBV12-3/TRBV12-4	TRBJ1-1	.	TGTGCCAGCAGTTCACAGCCTCCCATGAACACTGAAGCTTTCTTT	CASSSQPPMNTEAFF
TRBD2	TRBV7-6	TRBJ2-1	.	TGTGCCAGCACCTTAGGACTTCAGACACTAGCGGGCCCCAATGAGCAGTTCTTC	CASTLGLQTLAGPNEQFF
.	TRBV20-1	TRBJ2-1	.	TGCAGTGCTAGAGATCCCCGGTGGTCCGACAATGAGCAGTTCTTC	CSARDPRWSDNEQFF
.	TRBV7-6	TRBJ2-7	many	TGTGCCAGCAGCCCTTACATGTTTTCCTACGAGCAGTACTTC	CASSPYMFSYEQYF